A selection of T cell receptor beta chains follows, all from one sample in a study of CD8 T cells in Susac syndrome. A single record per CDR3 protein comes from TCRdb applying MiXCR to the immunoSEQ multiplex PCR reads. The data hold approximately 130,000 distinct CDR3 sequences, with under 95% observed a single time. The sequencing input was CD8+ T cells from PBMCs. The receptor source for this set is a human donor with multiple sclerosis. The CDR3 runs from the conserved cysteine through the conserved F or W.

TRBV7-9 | CASSPKGLERNEQFF
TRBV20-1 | CSARTGATYEQYF
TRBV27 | CASSLPSGSGEQYF
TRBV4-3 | CASSQDRGGAYEQYF
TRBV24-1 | CATSDIGGGWETQYF
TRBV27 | CASSLPSGNEQFF
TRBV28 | CASSFWGTEAFF
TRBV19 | CASSSGITRTDTQYF
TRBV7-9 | CASSPPASETQYF
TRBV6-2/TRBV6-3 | CASSYLAGDQLDTQYF
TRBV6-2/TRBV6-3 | CASSYSGTGPMIYGYTF
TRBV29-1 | CSVTRTDLIQYF
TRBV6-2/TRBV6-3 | CASYGSLPNYGYTF
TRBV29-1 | CSAERMRTRAKNIQYF
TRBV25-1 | CASSEYTDGYGYTF
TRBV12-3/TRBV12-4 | CASSRPPGTGKETQYF
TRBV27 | CASSSLENTEAFF
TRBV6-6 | CASSFQSSWHYGYTF
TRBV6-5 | CASRVLMNNEQFF
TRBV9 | CASSVQGGFTEAFF
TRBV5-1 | CASSRGRGGSPYEQYF
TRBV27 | CASSLGVGAGQPQHF
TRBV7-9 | CASSLERLGEKLFF
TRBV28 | CASGQGMETQYF
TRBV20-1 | CSAAPKDYEAYEQYF
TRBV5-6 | CASSLNSGGLDEQYF
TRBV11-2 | CASSRTSGSNTDTQYF
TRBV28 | CASSLTGMNYGYTF
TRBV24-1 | CATSGTDNEQFF
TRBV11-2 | CASSFTQGTGELFF
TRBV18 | CASSPLVTQETQYF
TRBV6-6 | CASSSREGNQPQHF
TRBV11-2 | CASSLGGPRGYTF
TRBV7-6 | CASSFTRTSGDTQYF
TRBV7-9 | CASRFGNQPQHF
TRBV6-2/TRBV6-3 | CASSPESDTQYF
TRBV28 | CASSWGEVWGYTF
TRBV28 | CASSLGGAGLQETQYF
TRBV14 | CASSQGPGGYTF
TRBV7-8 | CASRTGFSGEKLFF
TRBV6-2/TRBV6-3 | CASSYLQGYEQYF
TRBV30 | CAWSRAGVGEQFF
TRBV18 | CASSPEGQKLFF
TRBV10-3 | CAISEVYGYTF
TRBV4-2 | CASSPGQGLFGYTF
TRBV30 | CAWSLKNGRWEQYF
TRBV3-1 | CASSPETGVYLYEQYF
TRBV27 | CASRLYQGAAEAFF
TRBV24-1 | CATSDLPTGEDTQYF
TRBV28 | CASRSALGGEQFF
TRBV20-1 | CSARAWSGETQYF
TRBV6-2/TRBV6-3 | CASEEAGAWLQYF
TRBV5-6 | CASSLVQRLDYNEQFF
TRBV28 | CASSQPRDSLYGYTF
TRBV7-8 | CASSLRLAGVVDTQYF
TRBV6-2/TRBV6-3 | CASSYTDLNTEAFF